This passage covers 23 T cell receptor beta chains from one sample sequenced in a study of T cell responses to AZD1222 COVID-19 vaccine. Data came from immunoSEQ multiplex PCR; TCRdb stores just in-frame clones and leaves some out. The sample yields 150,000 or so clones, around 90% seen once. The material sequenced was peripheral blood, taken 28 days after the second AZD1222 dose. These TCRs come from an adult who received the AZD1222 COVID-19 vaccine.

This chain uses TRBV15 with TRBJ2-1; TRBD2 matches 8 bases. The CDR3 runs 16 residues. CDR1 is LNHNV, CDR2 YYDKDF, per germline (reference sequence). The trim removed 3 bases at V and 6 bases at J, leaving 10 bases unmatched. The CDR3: CATSSRGGRTRNEQFF. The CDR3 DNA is TGTGCCACCAGCAGTCGAGGCGGGAGGACCCGCAATGAGCAGTTCTTC. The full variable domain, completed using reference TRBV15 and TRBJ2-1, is DAMVIQNPRYQVTQFGKPVTLSCSQTLNHNVMYWYQQKSSQAPKLLFHYYDKDFNNEADTPDNFQSRRPNTSFCFLDIRSPGLGDTAMYLCATSSRGGRTRNEQFFGPGTRLTVL.

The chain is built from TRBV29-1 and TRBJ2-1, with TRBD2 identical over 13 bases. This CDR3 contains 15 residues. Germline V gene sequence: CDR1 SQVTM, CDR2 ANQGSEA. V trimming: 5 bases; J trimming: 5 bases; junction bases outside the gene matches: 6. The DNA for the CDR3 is TGCAGCGTTAGGGGGACTAGCGGGACCAACAATGAGCAGTTCTTC. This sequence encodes CSVRGTSGTNNEQFF.

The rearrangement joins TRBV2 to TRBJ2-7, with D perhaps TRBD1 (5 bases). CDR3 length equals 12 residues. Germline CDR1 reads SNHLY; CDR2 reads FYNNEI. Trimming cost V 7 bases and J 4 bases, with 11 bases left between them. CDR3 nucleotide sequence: TGTGCCAGCAAAGGGGCTGGGTACGAGCAGTACTTC. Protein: CASKGAGYEQYF.

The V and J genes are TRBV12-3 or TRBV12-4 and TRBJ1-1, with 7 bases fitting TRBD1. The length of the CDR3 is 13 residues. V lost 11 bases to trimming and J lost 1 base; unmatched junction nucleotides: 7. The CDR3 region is CAGGWDRNTEAFF. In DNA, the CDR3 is TGTGCCGGAGGCTGGGACAGGAACACTGAAGCTTTCTTT.

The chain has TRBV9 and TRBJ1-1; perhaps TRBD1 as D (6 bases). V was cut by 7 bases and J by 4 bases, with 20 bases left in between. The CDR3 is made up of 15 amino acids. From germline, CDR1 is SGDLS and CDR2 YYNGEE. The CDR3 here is CASGSGEGGVTEAFF. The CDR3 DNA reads TGTGCCAGCGGCTCAGGGGAAGGTGGAGTCACTGAAGCTTTCTTT.

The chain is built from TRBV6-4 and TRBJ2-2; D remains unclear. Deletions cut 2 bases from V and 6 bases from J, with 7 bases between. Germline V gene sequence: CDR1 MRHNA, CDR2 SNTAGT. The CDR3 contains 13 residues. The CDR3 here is CASSDPPAGELFF. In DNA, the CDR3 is TGTGCCAGCAGTGACCCCCCCGCCGGGGAGCTGTTTTTT.

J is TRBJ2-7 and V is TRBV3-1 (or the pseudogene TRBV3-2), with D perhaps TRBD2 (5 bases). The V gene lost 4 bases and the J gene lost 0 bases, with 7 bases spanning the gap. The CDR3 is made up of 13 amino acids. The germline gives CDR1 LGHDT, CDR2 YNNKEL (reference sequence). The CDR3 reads CASSRGHSYEQYF. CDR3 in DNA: TGTGCCAGCAGCCGCGGGCACTCCTACGAGCAGTACTTC.

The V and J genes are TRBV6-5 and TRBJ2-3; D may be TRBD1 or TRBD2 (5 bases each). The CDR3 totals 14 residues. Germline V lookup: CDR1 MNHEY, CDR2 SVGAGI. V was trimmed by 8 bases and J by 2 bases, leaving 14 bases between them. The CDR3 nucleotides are TGTGCCAGCGGTCGGGGCCGAGCCACAGATACGCAGTATTTT. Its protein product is CASGRGRATDTQYF.

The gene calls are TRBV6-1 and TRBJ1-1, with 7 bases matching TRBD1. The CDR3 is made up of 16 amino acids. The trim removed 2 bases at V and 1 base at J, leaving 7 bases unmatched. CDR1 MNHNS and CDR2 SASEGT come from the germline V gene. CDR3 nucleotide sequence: TGTGCCAGCAGTGAATTGGCAGGGGGGGGGAACACTGAAGCTTTCTTT. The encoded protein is CASSELAGGGNTEAFF.

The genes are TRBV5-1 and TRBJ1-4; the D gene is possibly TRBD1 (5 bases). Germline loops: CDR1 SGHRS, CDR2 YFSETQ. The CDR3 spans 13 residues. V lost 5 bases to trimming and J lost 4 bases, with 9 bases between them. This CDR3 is CASRGPGNEKLFF. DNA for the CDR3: TGCGCCAGCAGGGGGCCGGGTAATGAAAAACTGTTTTTT.

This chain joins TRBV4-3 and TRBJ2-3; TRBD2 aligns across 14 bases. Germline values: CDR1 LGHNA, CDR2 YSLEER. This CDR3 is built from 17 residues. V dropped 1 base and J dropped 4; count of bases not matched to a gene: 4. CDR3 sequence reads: CASSQGTSGRSSDTQYF. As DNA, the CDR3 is TGCGCCAGCAGCCAAGGGACTAGCGGGAGGTCGTCAGATACGCAGTATTTT.

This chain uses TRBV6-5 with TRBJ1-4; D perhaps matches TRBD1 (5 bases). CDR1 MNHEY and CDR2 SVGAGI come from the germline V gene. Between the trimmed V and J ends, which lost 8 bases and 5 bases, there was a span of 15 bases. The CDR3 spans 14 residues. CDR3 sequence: CASSPGAWNEKLFF. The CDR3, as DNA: TGTGCCAGCTCCCCCGGGGCGTGGAATGAAAAACTGTTTTTT.

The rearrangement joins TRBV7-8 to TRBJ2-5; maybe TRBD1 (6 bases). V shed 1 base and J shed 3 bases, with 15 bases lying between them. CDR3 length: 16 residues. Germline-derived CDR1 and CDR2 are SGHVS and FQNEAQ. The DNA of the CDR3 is TGTGCCAGCAGCTTAGTTCAGGGGCCCGTAAAAGAGACCCAGTACTTC. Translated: CASSLVQGPVKETQYF.

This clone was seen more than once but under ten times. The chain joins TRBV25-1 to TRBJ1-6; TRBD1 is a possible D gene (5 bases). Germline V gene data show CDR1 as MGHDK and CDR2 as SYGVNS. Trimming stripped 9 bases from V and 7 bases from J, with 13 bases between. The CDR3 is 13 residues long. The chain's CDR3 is CASGGGNNSPLHF. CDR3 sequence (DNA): TGTGCCAGTGGCGGGGGTAACAATTCACCCCTCCACTTT.

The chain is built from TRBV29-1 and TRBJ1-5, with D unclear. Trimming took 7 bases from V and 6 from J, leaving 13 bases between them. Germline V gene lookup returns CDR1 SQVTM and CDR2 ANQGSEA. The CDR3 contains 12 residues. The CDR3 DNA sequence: TGCAGCGCAAACATCAGAGGTCAGCCCCAGCATTTT. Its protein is CSANIRGQPQHF.

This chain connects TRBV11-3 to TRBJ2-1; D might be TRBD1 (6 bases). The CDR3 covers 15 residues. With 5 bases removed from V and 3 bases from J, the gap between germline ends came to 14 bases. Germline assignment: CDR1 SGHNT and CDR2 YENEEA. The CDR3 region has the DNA TGTGCCAGCAGCATTCCGGGACAACACTACAATGAGCAGTTCTTC. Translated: CASSIPGQHYNEQFF.

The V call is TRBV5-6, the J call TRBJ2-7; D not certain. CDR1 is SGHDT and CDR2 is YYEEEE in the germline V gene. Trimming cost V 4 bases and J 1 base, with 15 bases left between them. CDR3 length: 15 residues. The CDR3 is CASSPTPLPSYEQYF. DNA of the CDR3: TGTGCCAGCAGCCCGACCCCTCTTCCTTCCTACGAGCAGTACTTC.

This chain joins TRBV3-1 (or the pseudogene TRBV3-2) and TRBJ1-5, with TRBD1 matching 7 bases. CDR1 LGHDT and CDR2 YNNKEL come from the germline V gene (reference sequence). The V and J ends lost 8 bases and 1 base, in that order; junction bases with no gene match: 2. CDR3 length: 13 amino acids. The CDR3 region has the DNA TGTGCCAGCGGACAGGAGAGCAATCAGCCCCAGCATTTT. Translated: CASGQESNQPQHF.

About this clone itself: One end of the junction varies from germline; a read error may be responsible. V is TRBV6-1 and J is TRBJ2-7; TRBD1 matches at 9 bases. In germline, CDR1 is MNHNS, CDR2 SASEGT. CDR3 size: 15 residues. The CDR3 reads CASTERRDRVKNQYF. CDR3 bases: TGTGCCAGCACTGAACGACGGGACAGGGTAAAAAACCAGTACTTC.

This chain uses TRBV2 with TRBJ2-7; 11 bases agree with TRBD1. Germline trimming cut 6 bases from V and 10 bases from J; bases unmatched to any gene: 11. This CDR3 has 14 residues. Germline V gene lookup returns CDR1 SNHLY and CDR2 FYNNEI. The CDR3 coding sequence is TGTGCCAGCAGCGGGGGACAGGGGGTCCCAGATCAGTACTTC. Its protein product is CASSGGQGVPDQYF.

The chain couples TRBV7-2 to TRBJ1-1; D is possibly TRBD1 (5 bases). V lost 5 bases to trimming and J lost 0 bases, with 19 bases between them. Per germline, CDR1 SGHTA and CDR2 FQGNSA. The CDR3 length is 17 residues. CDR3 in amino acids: CASSPRGGVLMNTEAFF. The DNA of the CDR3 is TGTGCCAGCAGCCCTAGGGGTGGGGTCTTGATGAACACTGAAGCTTTCTTT.

CDR3 sequence reads: CASSYSNHRTDYGYTF. The CDR3 region has the DNA TGTGCCAGCAGTTACTCGAATCACCGGACGGACTATGGCTACACCTTC. The chain uses TRBV6-5 and TRBJ1-2, with D uncertain. Per germline, CDR1 MNHEY and CDR2 SVGAGI. Trimming removed 0 bases from V and 3 bases from J, with 14 bases in between. The CDR3 contains 16 residues.

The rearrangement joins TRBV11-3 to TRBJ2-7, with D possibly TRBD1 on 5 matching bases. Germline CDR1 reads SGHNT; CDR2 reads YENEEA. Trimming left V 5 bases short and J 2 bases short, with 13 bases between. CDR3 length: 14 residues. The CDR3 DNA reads TGTGCCAGCAGCCCCCTAGACAGAGCCTACGAGCAGTACTTC. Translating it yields CASSPLDRAYEQYF.